This T cell receptor (beta chain) emerged from a study of early T cells in non-severe SARS-CoV-2 infection. For the study at large: With bulk RNA from unsorted whole blood as input, sequencing yielded unpaired chains. Findings and caveats of the study: Reliance on VDJdb matching favored anti-spike CD8 responses; private and CD4 specificities were missed.

A word on this clonotype: Its antigen is as yet unknown.

Tagging with unique molecular identifiers was applied to individual cDNA molecules. TCRdb re-derived calls from the 5' RACE reads in MiXCR, one entry per CDR3 protein. The top ten clones hold under 15% of a sample with approximately 34,000 distinct CDR3 sequences, roughly 7.9% of them seen once. The CDR3 spans 14 residues. Germline assignment: CDR1 KGHDR and CDR2 SFDVKD. V lost 4 bases and J lost 6, with 12 bases in between. Material: whole blood, obtained at baseline. The genes are TRBV24-1 and TRBJ2-1, with unresolved D. This TCR was sampled from an adult who was a healthcare worker with PCR-confirmed SARS-CoV-2 infection or an uninfected control (not recorded which). CDR3 nucleotide sequence: TGTGCCACCAGTGACCGAAGGCCTTCCAATGAGCAGTTCTTC. Encoded protein: CATSDRRPSNEQFF.